The 21 T cell receptor beta chains presented below share a single source sample, sequenced in a study of human T cells and chemical hapten exposure. TCRdb reanalysed the RACE reads using MiXCR and keeps one entry per CDR3 protein. The sample holds under 40,000 distinct CDR3 sequences, roughly an eighth seen once. Specified time point: pre-sensitization, week 0. Treatment given: therapeutic diphenylcyclopropenone sensitization with weekly scalp DPC. Extraction of total RNA was performed on unfractionated whole blood. Source: whole blood, taken in connection with sensitization to the hapten diphenylcyclopropenone (DPC). Receptors originate from a woman in her thirties or forties with alopecia areata. Some clones in this sample may be carry-over from other donors' samples.

Ten or more counts support this clonotype. J is TRBJ2-7 and V is TRBV10-3, with D maybe TRBD1 (5 bases). Germline lookup yields CDR1 ENHRY and CDR2 SYGVKD. V was clipped by 6 bases and J by 0 bases, with 12 bases between them. The CDR3 totals 14 residues. The CDR3 sequence is CAISPGLSSYEQYF. CDR3 nucleotides: TGTGCCATCAGCCCAGGGTTAAGCTCCTACGAGCAGTACTTC.

This clonotype was seen many times. This chain links TRBV11-2 with TRBJ2-3; TRBD2 might be the D (6 bases). Germline loops: CDR1 SGHAT, CDR2 FQNNGV. This CDR3 contains 13 residues. Deletions cut 7 bases from V and 2 bases from J, with 10 bases between. As DNA, the CDR3 is TGTGCCAGCAATAGCGGCTACACAGATACGCAGTATTTT. Residues: CASNSGYTDTQYF.

This clonotype occurred many times. The V call is TRBV29-1, the J call TRBJ2-2, with unresolved D. The V gene lost 4 bases and the J gene lost 1 base, with 1 base spanning the gap. The CDR3 has 11 residues. CDR1 and CDR2 from the germline V gene are SQVTM and ANQGSEA. CDR3 nucleotides: TGCAGCGTTGGGAACACCGGGGAGCTGTTTTTT. Its translation is CSVGNTGELFF.

The CDR3 sequence is CASSRLSGNTIYF. CDR3 bases: TGTGCCAGCAGCCGTCTATCTGGAAACACCATATATTTT. The chain employs TRBV27 and TRBJ1-3; D is uncertain. Trimming stripped 6 bases from V and 1 base from J, with 7 bases between. Germline assignment: CDR1 MNHEY and CDR2 SMNVEV (reference sequence). The CDR3 totals 13 residues.

This clonotype was observed many times. The rearrangement links TRBV6-5 to TRBJ2-7; 10 bases line up with TRBD2. Germline CDR1 MNHEY, CDR2 SVGAGI. CDR3 size: 15 residues. With V trimmed by 2 bases and J by 6 bases, 7 bases remained unmatched. CDR3 loop: CASSYTPSGGVEQYF. The CDR3 nucleotides read TGTGCCAGCAGTTACACCCCTAGCGGGGGTGTCGAGCAGTACTTC.

This clonotype appeared a few times. V is TRBV5-1 and J is TRBJ2-3; D may be TRBD2 (6 bases). The V gene's germline CDR1 is SGHRS and CDR2 YFSETQ. The CDR3 runs 14 residues. The V end lost 4 bases, the J end lost 2 bases, and 11 bases lay between the germline ends. The CDR3 DNA reads as TGCGCCAGCAGCGGCGGGGAAGTCACAGATACGCAGTATTTT. As protein: CASSGGEVTDTQYF.

This rearrangement joins TRBV30 to TRBJ2-1, with 8 bases identical to TRBD2. The CDR3 has 16 amino acids. Germline-derived CDR1 and CDR2 are GTSNPN and SVGIG (reference sequence). With 0 bases clipped from V and 4 bases from J, the junction kept 8 bases outside the gene matches. CDR3 loop: CAWSVLAAGGYNEQFF. The CDR3 bases are TGTGCCTGGAGTGTACTGGCGGCGGGGGGATACAATGAGCAGTTCTTC.

The rearrangement links TRBV19 to TRBJ2-5; D is unresolved. This CDR3 comprises 12 residues. The ends were cut back, 3 bases at V and 1 base at J, with 3 bases in the middle. The germline CDR1 and CDR2 sequences are LNHDA and SQIVND (reference sequence). The CDR3 is CASSMTQETQYF. DNA of the CDR3: TGTGCCAGTAGTATGACCCAAGAGACCCAGTACTTC.

The V gene is TRBV9, the J gene TRBJ2-1; tentatively, D is TRBD2 (6 bases). The CDR3 totals 15 residues. Germline CDR1 reads SGDLS; CDR2 reads YYNGEE. Between the trimmed V and J ends, which lost 0 bases and 7 bases, there was a span of 14 bases. CDR3 in amino acids: CASSVAGGLTNEQFF. The CDR3 DNA reads TGTGCCAGCAGCGTAGCCGGGGGTCTCACTAATGAGCAGTTCTTC.

This clonotype is categorized as medium-sized. J is TRBJ2-5 and V is TRBV4-1; D may correspond to TRBD1 or TRBD2 (5 bases each). Trimming took 3 bases from V and 2 from J, leaving 22 bases between them. Germline CDR1 is MGHRA and CDR2 is YSYEKL. The CDR3 is 18 amino acids. Here the CDR3 reads CASSHPPPLTGPQETQYF. As DNA, the CDR3 is TGCGCCAGCAGCCACCCGCCCCCCCTCACGGGACCTCAAGAGACCCAGTACTTC.

This clonotype was observed a handful of times. The chain is built from TRBV10-3 and TRBJ2-1, with 14 bases that match TRBD2. CDR1 is ENHRY, CDR2 SYGVKD, per germline. After removal of 6 bases from V and 8 bases from J, the junction contained 3 bases not matched to a gene. The length of the CDR3 is 14 residues. This chain's CDR3 is CAIRTSGGAHEQFF. The CDR3 region has the DNA TGTGCCATCAGGACTAGCGGGGGGGCCCATGAGCAGTTCTTC.

This rearrangement joins TRBV29-1 to TRBJ2-7; 8 positions match TRBD2. This CDR3 contains 11 residues. Germline-derived CDR1 and CDR2 are SQVTM and ANQGSEA. The CDR3 loop is CNTSGRCEQYF. The CDR3 DNA is TGCAACACTAGCGGACGATGCGAGCAGTACTTC.

This clonotype has just a few counts. The chain carries TRBV28 and TRBJ1-1; D call uncertain. The CDR3 runs to 12 residues. Germline V lookup: CDR1 MDHEN, CDR2 SYDVKM. V was clipped by 3 bases and J by 3 bases, with 5 bases between them. The CDR3 reads CASSFSYTEAFF. CDR3 DNA sequence: TGTGCCAGCAGTTTTTCGTACACTGAAGCTTTCTTT.

This clonotype was seen repeatedly, ten times or more. The V and J genes are TRBV4-1 and TRBJ2-1; D ambiguous. The germline gives CDR1 MGHRA, CDR2 YSYEKL. V lost 2 bases, J lost 10 bases, and 12 bases lay in between. CDR3 length equals 13 residues. CDR3 protein: CASSQISVGEQFF. In DNA form, the CDR3 reads TGCGCCAGCAGCCAAATCTCTGTCGGAGAGCAGTTCTTC.

This clonotype appeared many times. The rearrangement joins TRBV10-2 to TRBJ1-1, with D unresolved. In germline, CDR1 is WSHSY, CDR2 SAAADI. The CDR3 is 13 amino acids. The V end lost 3 bases, the J end lost 2 bases, and 7 bases lay between the germline ends. CDR3 sequence: CASSEQKNTEAFF. CDR3 DNA: TGCGCCAGCAGTGAACAGAAAAACACTGAAGCTTTCTTT.

This clonotype was counted ten times or more. The junction shows a germline mismatch at one end, possibly a read error. The chain recombines TRBV11-3 with TRBJ2-2; TRBD1 matches at 7 bases. The V gene's germline CDR1 is SGHNT and CDR2 YENEEA. CDR3 size: 18 residues. CDR3 loop: CASSLIALGQFYTGELFF. The DNA of the CDR3 is TGTGCCAGCAGCTTAATAGCATTGGGACAGTTCTACACGGGGGAGCTGTTTTTT.

Ten or more counts support this clonotype. The chain is built from TRBV6-1 and TRBJ1-1, with 12 positions matching TRBD1. Trimming removed 6 bases from V and 4 bases from J; junction bases left unmatched: 6. There are 15 residues in the CDR3. CDR1 MNHNS and CDR2 SASEGT come from the germline V gene. The CDR3 DNA sequence: TGTGCCAGCAGACGGGGACAGGGGGCGGTCACTGAAGCTTTCTTT. Its translation: CASRRGQGAVTEAFF.

In this sample, this clonotype turned up many times. V and J are TRBV6-5 and TRBJ2-7, with 8 bases lining up with TRBD1. This CDR3 region has 14 residues. J gave up 2 bases and V 7 bases, and 7 bases lay outside the gene matches. Germline CDR1 is MNHEY and CDR2 is SVGAGI. CDR3 DNA: TGTGCCAGCACCGAGACAGGGGCCACCTACGAGCAGTACTTC. Protein: CASTETGATYEQYF.

This clonotype was recorded many times. The chain joins TRBV12-3 or TRBV12-4 to TRBJ2-3; D call uncertain. The CDR3 is 12 residues long. Trimming removed 5 bases from V and 8 bases from J, with 11 bases in between. The CDR3 reads CASSLNLGTQYF. Here the CDR3 DNA reads TGTGCCAGCAGTCTGAACCTCGGTACGCAGTATTTT.

This clonotype has a handful of counts. V gene TRBV7-3 combines with J gene TRBJ1-2; D gene unclear. CDR1 and CDR2 from the germline V gene are SGHTA and FQGTGA. This CDR3 has 13 amino acids. The V end lost 2 bases, the J end lost 8 bases, and 12 bases lay between the germline ends. The CDR3 DNA sequence: TGTGCCAGCAGCTTATTACCCGAAAGGGGCTACACCTTC. Translated: CASSLLPERGYTF.

This clonotype was seen a few times. The chain is built from TRBV7-3 and TRBJ2-3; D is ambiguous. V was shortened by 2 bases and J by 3 bases, with 6 bases between the two germline ends. In germline, CDR1 is SGHTA, CDR2 FQGTGA. The CDR3 runs 13 residues. The CDR3 sequence: CASSLQVTDTQYF. CDR3 DNA: TGTGCCAGCAGCTTACAGGTGACAGATACGCAGTATTTT.